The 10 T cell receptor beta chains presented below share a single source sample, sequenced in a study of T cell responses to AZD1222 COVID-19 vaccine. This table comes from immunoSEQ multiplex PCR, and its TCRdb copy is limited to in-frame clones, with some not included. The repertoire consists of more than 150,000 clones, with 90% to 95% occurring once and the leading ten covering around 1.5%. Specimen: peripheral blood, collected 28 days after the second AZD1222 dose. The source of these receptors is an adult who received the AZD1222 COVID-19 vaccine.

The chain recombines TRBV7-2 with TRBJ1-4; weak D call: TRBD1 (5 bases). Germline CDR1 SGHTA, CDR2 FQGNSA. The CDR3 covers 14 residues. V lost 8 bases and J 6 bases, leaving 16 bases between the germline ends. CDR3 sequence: CASQGEPNDEKLFF. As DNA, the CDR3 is TGTGCCAGCCAGGGAGAACCAAATGATGAAAAACTGTTTTTT.

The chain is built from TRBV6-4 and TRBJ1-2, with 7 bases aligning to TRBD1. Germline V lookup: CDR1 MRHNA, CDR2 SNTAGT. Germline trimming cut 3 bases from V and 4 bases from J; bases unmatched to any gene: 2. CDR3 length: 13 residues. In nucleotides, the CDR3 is TGTGCCAGCAGTGAGCCAGGGGGCTATGGCTACACCTTC. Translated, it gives CASSEPGGYGYTF.

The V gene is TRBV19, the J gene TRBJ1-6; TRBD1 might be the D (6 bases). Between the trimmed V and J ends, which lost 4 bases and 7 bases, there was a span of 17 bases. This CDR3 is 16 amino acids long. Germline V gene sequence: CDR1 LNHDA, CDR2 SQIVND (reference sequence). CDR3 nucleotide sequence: TGTGCCAGTAGTACGACCCACAGGGTGCAGAATTCACCCCTCCACTTT. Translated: CASSTTHRVQNSPLHF.

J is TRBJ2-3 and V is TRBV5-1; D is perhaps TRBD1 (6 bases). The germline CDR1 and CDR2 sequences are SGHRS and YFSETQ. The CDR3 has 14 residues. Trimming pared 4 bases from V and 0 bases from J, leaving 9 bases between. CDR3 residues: CASSQQGSTDTQYF. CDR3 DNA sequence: TGCGCCAGCAGCCAACAGGGAAGCACAGATACGCAGTATTTT.

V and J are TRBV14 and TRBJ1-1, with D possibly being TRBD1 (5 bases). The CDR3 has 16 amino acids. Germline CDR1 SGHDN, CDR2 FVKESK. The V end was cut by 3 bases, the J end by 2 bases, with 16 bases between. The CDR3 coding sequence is TGTGCCAGCAGCCACACAGGACGCGGAGCTAACACTGAAGCTTTCTTT. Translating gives CASSHTGRGANTEAFF.

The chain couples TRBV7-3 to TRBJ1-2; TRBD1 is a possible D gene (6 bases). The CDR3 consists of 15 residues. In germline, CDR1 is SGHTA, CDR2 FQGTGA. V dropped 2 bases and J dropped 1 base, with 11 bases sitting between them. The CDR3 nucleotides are TGTGCCAGCAGCTTAGATGGGGACAATAACTATGGCTACACCTTC. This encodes CASSLDGDNNYGYTF.

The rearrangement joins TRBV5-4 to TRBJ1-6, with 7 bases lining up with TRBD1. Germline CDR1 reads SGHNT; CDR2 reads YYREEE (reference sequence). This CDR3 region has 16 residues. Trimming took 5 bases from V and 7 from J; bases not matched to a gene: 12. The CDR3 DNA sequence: TGTGCCAGCAGGGCAGATGAGACAGGGAGGAATTCACCCCTCCACTTT. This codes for CASRADETGRNSPLHF.

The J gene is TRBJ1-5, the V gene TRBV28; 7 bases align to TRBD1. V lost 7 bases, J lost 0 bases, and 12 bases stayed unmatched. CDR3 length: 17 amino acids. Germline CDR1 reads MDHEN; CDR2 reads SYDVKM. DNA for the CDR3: TGTGCCAGCACACCACCCCTCGGGACAGTTAGCAATCAGCCCCAGCATTTT. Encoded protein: CASTPPLGTVSNQPQHF.

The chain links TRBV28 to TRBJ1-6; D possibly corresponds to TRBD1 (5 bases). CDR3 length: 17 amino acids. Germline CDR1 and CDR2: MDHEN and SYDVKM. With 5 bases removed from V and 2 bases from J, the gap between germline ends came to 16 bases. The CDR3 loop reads CASSPGGDPAYNSPLHF. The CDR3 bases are TGTGCCAGCAGTCCGGGGGGGGATCCGGCCTATAATTCACCCCTCCACTTT.

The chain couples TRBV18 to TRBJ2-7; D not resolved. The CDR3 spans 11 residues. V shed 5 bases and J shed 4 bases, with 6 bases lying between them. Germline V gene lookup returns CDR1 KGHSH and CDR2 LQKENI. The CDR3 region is CASSSEYEQYF. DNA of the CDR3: TGTGCCAGCTCATCCGAATACGAGCAGTACTTC.